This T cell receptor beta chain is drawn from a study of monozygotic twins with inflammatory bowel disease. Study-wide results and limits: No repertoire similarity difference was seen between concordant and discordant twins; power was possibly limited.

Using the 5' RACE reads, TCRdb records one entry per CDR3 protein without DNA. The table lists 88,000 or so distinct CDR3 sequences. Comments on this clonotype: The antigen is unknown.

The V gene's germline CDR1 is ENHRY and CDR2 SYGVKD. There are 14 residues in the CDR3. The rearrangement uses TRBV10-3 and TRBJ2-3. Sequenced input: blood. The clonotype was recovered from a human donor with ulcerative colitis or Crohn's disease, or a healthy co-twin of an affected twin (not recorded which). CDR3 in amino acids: CAISVEGNTDTQYF.